The 27 T cell receptor beta chains listed next were all sequenced from one sample in a study of OX40 agonist ivuxolimab in advanced cancers. The data were produced by immunoSEQ multiplex PCR, yet TCRdb's version contains in-frame clones alone and is incomplete. Here the sample spans approximately 46,000 clones, around 87% being singletons. Here the sequenced sample was CD4+ or CD8+ T cells sorted from blood, taken in a trial of the OX40 agonist ivuxolimab. The receptors here all came from an adult with an advanced solid tumor such as melanoma, head and neck, liver or kidney cancer.

V usage is TRBV2 and J usage is TRBJ2-1; D is unresolved. V lost 4 bases, J lost 12 bases, and 16 bases lay in between. Germline lookup yields CDR1 SNHLY and CDR2 FYNNEI. The CDR3 has 13 amino acids. The CDR3 is CASSGIGRAGQFF. For the CDR3, the DNA is TGTGCCAGCAGTGGCATTGGCCGCGCTGGGCAGTTCTTC.

V usage is TRBV19 and J usage is TRBJ2-1; 11 nucleotides align to TRBD2. The V gene's germline CDR1 is LNHDA and CDR2 SQIVND (reference sequence). J lost 7 bases, V lost 3 bases, and 5 bases had no gene match. CDR3 size: 15 residues. CDR3 nucleotides: TGTGCCAGTAGTATGGAGGGACTAGCGGTTAATGAGCAGTTCTTC. Encoded protein: CASSMEGLAVNEQFF.

V gene TRBV28 combines with J gene TRBJ2-4, with TRBD2 identical over 7 bases. CDR1 MDHEN and CDR2 SYDVKM come from the germline V gene. This CDR3 contains 16 residues. Trimming at V came to 5 bases and at J to 0 bases, leaving 7 bases not matched to a gene. CDR3 amino acids: CASSPWASGAKNIQYF. The CDR3 DNA is TGTGCCAGCAGTCCATGGGCTAGCGGAGCCAAAAACATTCAGTACTTC.

The V gene is TRBV5-1, the J gene TRBJ2-5; 9 bases match TRBD2. With the DNA end fitting TRBJ2-7 better, the J assignment may be wrong. This CDR3 has 15 residues. Germline-derived CDR1 and CDR2 are SGHRS and YFSETQ. CDR3: CASSLFDSGSYEQYF. The CDR3, as DNA: TGCGCCAGCAGCTTGTTTGATAGCGGGAGTTACGAGCAGTACTTC.

The chain is built from TRBV13 and TRBJ2-7, with D unresolved. V was shortened by 3 bases and J by 5 bases, with 14 bases between the two germline ends. There are 14 residues in the CDR3. Germline V lookup: CDR1 PRHDT, CDR2 FYEKMQ (reference sequence). DNA for the CDR3: TGTGCCAGCAGCTTTGGGCGAGCGATGGACGAGCAGTACTTC. This gives the protein CASSFGRAMDEQYF. The full variable domain, its missing parts supplied by reference TRBV13 and TRBJ2-7, is AAGVIQSPRHLIKEKRETATLKCYPIPRHDTVYWYQQGPGQDPQFLISFYEKMQSDKGSIPDRFSAQQFSDYHSELNMSSLELGDSALYFCASSFGRAMDEQYFGPGTRLTVT.

The chain carries TRBV25-1 and TRBJ2-7, with D hard to call. The CDR3 is made up of 11 amino acids. With 4 bases removed from V and 4 bases from J, the gap between germline ends came to 5 bases. CDR1 and CDR2 (germline): MGHDK, SYGVNS. Here the CDR3 DNA reads TGTGCCAGCAGTGCAGCATACGAGCAGTACTTC. As protein: CASSAAYEQYF.

The rearrangement links TRBV7-9 to TRBJ2-1, with TRBD1 matching 8 bases. The V and J ends lost 5 bases and 4 bases, in that order; junction bases with no gene match: 13. This CDR3 comprises 17 residues. Germline V lookup: CDR1 SEHNR, CDR2 FQNEAQ (reference sequence). CDR3 residues: CASSGQGGASAYNEQFF. For the CDR3, the DNA is TGTGCCAGCAGCGGACAGGGCGGCGCTAGTGCTTACAATGAGCAGTTCTTC.

The CDR3 DNA reads as TGTGCCAGTAGTATGGGGGGAATGAAAGGATCCTACTATGGCTACACCTTC. Its translation is CASSMGGMKGSYYGYTF. The rearrangement links TRBV19 to TRBJ1-2, with D perhaps TRBD1 (5 bases). Germline V gives CDR1 LNHDA, CDR2 SQIVND (reference sequence). The CDR3 covers 17 residues. Trimming stripped 3 bases from V and 3 bases from J, with 20 bases between.

The rearrangement links TRBV2 to TRBJ2-1, with D tentatively TRBD2 (6 bases). V gave up 3 bases and J gave up 6 bases, with 15 bases separating them. The CDR3 runs to 15 residues. From germline, CDR1 is SNHLY and CDR2 FYNNEI. In nucleotides, the CDR3 is TGTGCCAGCAGTGAGGGGCGGGGACCTTTCAATGAGCAGTTCTTC. It encodes CASSEGRGPFNEQFF.

This sequence joins TRBV7-9 and TRBJ2-3, with TRBD1 as a possible D gene (5 bases). Germline CDR1 reads SEHNR; CDR2 reads FQNEAQ (reference sequence). CDR3 length: 11 amino acids. With 6 bases removed from V and 7 bases from J, the gap between germline ends came to 8 bases. CDR3 protein: CASSPGNTQYF. The CDR3 nucleotides read TGTGCCAGCAGTCCAGGGAATACGCAGTATTTT.

The chain links TRBV27 to TRBJ2-7; D uncertain. Germline assignment: CDR1 MNHEY and CDR2 SMNVEV (reference sequence). The CDR3 consists of 15 residues. Trimming removed 5 bases from V and 0 bases from J, with 14 bases in between. CDR3 DNA sequence: TGTGCCAGCAGTCTCTCCCGTTCAGGCTCCTACGAGCAGTACTTC. Protein: CASSLSRSGSYEQYF.

The gene calls are TRBV9 and TRBJ2-3, with D possibly matching TRBD2 (6 bases). CDR1 is SGDLS and CDR2 is YYNGEE in the germline V gene. Trimming shortened V by 4 bases and J by 1 base, and 13 bases separated the two germline ends. This CDR3 region has 15 residues. CDR3 nucleotide sequence: TGTGCCAGCAGCACTTTTGCGGGACGCACAGATACGCAGTATTTT. This codes for CASSTFAGRTDTQYF.

This chain links TRBV10-3 with TRBJ2-1, with D tentatively TRBD1 (5 bases). Germline lookup yields CDR1 ENHRY and CDR2 SYGVKD. V dropped 7 bases and J dropped 9 bases, with 10 bases sitting between them. This CDR3 region has 11 residues. CDR3 sequence reads: CAITQGGEQFF. The CDR3 DNA sequence: TGTGCCATCACCCAGGGTGGTGAGCAGTTCTTC.

This clone was detected once. The J gene is TRBJ2-2, the V gene TRBV27; 7 bases line up with TRBD2. CDR1 is MNHEY and CDR2 is SMNVEV in the germline V gene (reference sequence). V shed 4 bases, J shed 7 bases, and the junction held 6 bases outside the gene matches. This CDR3 region has 14 residues. CDR3 bases: TGTGCCAGCAGTTCGGCGGGAGTGGGCGGGGAGCTGTTTTTT. Protein: CASSSAGVGGELFF.

The table lists this clone with a count of one. The CDR3 reads CASSPPSGRAYEQYF. The DNA of the CDR3 is TGTGCCAGCAGCCCCCCGAGCGGGAGGGCTTACGAGCAGTACTTC. The genes are TRBV5-6 and TRBJ2-7; TRBD2 agrees at 10 bases. Trimming at V came to 4 bases and at J to 4 bases, leaving 8 bases not matched to a gene. Germline V gene lookup returns CDR1 SGHDT and CDR2 YYEEEE. The CDR3 contains 15 residues.

In its sample, this clone was seen once. V and J are TRBV6-6 and TRBJ1-6, with 7 bases that match TRBD1. Germline V gene lookup returns CDR1 MNHNY and CDR2 SVGAGI (reference sequence). This CDR3 region has 15 residues. With V trimmed by 0 bases and J by 8 bases, 4 bases remained unmatched. DNA for the CDR3: TGTGCCAGCAGTTACTCGAGGGACAGCGATTCACCCCTCCACTTT. Translation: CASSYSRDSDSPLHF.

The V call is TRBV27, the J call TRBJ2-1, with D hard to call. V was trimmed by 4 bases and J by 6 bases, leaving 4 bases between them. This CDR3 region has 11 residues. Germline CDR1 reads MNHEY; CDR2 reads SMNVEV (reference sequence). CDR3 bases: TGTGCCAGCAGTTGGGGCAATGAGCAGTTCTTC. This gives the protein CASSWGNEQFF.

The V and J genes are TRBV9 and TRBJ1-3; no clear D gene. V lost 3 bases and J lost 0, with 13 bases in between. Germline CDR1 is SGDLS and CDR2 is YYNGEE. This CDR3 region has 16 residues. Here the CDR3 DNA reads TGTGCCAGCAGCGCCGGGATTTTCCCCTCTGGAAACACCATATATTTT. Translated, it gives CASSAGIFPSGNTIYF.

The chain joins TRBV29-1 to TRBJ2-1; 10 bases agree with TRBD2. The CDR3 has 19 residues. Germline lookup yields CDR1 SQVTM and CDR2 ANQGSEA. Trimming took 6 bases from V and 0 from J; bases not matched to a gene: 17. CDR3 sequence (DNA): TGCAGCGTGTATTCAAACCCAATTAGCGGGGGGAGCTCCTACAATGAGCAGTTCTTC. It specifies CSVYSNPISGGSSYNEQFF.

The CDR3, as DNA: TGCAGCGTTGACAGGGAGAACACTGAAGCTTTCTTT. The encoded protein is CSVDRENTEAFF. This sequence joins TRBV29-1 and TRBJ1-1, with D tentatively TRBD1 (5 bases). V lost 3 bases to trimming and J lost 1 base, with 6 bases between them. Per germline, CDR1 SQVTM and CDR2 ANQGSEA. This CDR3 contains 12 residues.

The chain combines TRBV4-1 with TRBJ2-1; 9 nucleotides line up with TRBD1. Germline V CDR1 and CDR2: MGHRA, YSYEKL. The CDR3 runs 16 residues. J lost 2 bases, V lost 5 bases, and 7 bases had no gene match. The CDR3 spells CASSKPGQGAYNEQFF. DNA of the CDR3: TGCGCCAGCAGCAAACCGGGACAGGGAGCCTACAATGAGCAGTTCTTC.

This chain uses TRBV30 with TRBJ1-2; a possible D gene is TRBD1 (6 bases). V lost 3 bases and J lost 12, with 17 bases in between. This CDR3 is 12 amino acids long. Germline values: CDR1 GTSNPN, CDR2 SVGIG (reference sequence). The CDR3 sequence is CAWSDSRGENTF. CDR3 DNA sequence: TGTGCCTGGAGCGACAGCAGGGGCGAAAACACCTTC.

This chain links TRBV27 with TRBJ1-1; 7 nucleotides align to TRBD1. The CDR3 runs to 15 residues. With 5 bases clipped from V and 0 bases from J, the junction kept 6 bases outside the gene matches. CDR1 is MNHEY and CDR2 is SMNVEV in the germline V gene (reference sequence). CDR3 coding DNA: TGTGCCAGCAGTCCCTTCGACAGGGTGAACACTGAAGCTTTCTTT. Translating gives CASSPFDRVNTEAFF.

The V and J genes are TRBV29-1 and TRBJ2-1; D not certain. The germline V and J ends were trimmed by 5 bases and 5 bases, with 7 bases remaining between them. CDR1 and CDR2 (germline): SQVTM, ANQGSEA. The CDR3 runs 11 residues. The CDR3 nucleotides are TGCAGCGTTAGGCGGAACAATGAGCAGTTCTTC. As protein: CSVRRNNEQFF.

The CDR3 is CASSYGTGRDYTF. The CDR3 region has the DNA TGTGCCAGCAGCTACGGGACAGGCAGAGACTACACCTTC. The V gene is TRBV7-9, the J gene TRBJ1-2; TRBD1 agrees at 8 bases. There are 13 residues in the CDR3. Germline V gene sequence: CDR1 SEHNR, CDR2 FQNEAQ (reference sequence). V was pared by 4 bases and J by 10 bases, with 8 bases of the junction left unmatched.

The genes are TRBV28 and TRBJ2-2; D remains ambiguous. The CDR3 runs to 14 residues. Looked up from germline, CDR1 is MDHEN and CDR2 is SYDVKM. V was cut by 3 bases and J by 3 bases, with 8 bases left in between. Here the CDR3 DNA reads TGTGCCAGCAGTTTGACCCGAGACACCGGGGAGCTGTTTTTT. Amino acid sequence: CASSLTRDTGELFF.

This clone was detected once. One junction end disagrees with the germline gene, perhaps due to a read error. V gene TRBV4-1 combines with J gene TRBJ1-4, with D unresolved. This CDR3 has 15 residues. Looked up from germline, CDR1 is MGHRA and CDR2 is YSYEKL. The CDR3 protein is CASSQVGQHNENLFF. The CDR3 region has the DNA TGCGCCAGCAGCCAAGTTGGGCAACATAATGAAAACCTGTTTTTT.